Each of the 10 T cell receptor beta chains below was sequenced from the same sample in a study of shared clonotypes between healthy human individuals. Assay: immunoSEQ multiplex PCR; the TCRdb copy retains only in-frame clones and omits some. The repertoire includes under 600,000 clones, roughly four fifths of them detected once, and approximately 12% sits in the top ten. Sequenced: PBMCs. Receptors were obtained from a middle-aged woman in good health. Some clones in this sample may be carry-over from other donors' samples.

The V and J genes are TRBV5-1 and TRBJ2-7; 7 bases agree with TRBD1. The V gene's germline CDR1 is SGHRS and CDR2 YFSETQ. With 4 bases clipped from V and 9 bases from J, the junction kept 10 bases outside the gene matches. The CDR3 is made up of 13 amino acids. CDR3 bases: TGCGCCAGCAGCAACGCCGGGACAGCCTCGCAGTACTTC. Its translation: CASSNAGTASQYF.

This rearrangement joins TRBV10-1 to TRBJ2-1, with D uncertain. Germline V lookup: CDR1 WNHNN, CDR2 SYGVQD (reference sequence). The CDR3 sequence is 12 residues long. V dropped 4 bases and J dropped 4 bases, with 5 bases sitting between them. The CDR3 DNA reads TGCGCCAGCAGTGCTGTGTACAATGAGCAGTTCTTC. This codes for CASSAVYNEQFF.

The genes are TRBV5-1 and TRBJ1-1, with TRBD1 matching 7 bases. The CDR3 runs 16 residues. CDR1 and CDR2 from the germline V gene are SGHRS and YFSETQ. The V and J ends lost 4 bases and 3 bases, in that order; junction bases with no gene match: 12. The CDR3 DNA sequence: TGCGCCAGCAGCCCAAGGCCCGGGACAGCGGACACTGAAGCTTTCTTT. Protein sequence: CASSPRPGTADTEAFF.

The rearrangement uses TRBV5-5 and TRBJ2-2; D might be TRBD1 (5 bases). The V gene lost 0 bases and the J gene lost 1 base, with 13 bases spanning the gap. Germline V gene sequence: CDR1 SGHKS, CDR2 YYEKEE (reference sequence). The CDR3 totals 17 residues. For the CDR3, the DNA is TGTGCCAGCAGCTTGGGTGGGGCGACCGGGAACACCGGGGAGCTGTTTTTT. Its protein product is CASSLGGATGNTGELFF. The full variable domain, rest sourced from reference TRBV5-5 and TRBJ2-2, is DAGVTQSPTHLIKTRGQQVTLRCSPISGHKSVSWYQQVLGQGPQFIFQYYEKEERGRGNFPDRFSARQFPNYSSELNVNALLLGDSALYLCASSLGGATGNTGELFFGEGSRLTVL.

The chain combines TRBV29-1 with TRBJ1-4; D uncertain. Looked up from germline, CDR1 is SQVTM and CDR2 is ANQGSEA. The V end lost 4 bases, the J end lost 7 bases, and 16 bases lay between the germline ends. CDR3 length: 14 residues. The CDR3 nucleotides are TGCAGCGTTGTCCTGGGAGTCGGAGGTGAAAAACTGTTTTTT. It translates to CSVVLGVGGEKLFF.

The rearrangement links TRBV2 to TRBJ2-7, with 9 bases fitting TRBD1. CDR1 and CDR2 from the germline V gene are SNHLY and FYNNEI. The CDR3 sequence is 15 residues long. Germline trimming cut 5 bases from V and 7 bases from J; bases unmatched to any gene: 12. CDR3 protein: CASSPGTGSIREQYF. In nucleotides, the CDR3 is TGTGCCAGCAGTCCCGGGACAGGGTCCATTCGGGAGCAGTACTTC.

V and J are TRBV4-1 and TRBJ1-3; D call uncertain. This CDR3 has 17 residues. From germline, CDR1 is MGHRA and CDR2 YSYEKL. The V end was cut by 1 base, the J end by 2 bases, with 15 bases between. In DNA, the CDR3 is TGCGCCAGCAGCCAAGTCTCCCGGGGAACCGCTGGAAACACCATATATTTT. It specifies CASSQVSRGTAGNTIYF.

CDR3 residues: CASSYRGYYNEQFF. The DNA of the CDR3 is TGTGCCAGCAGTTACAGGGGGTACTACAATGAGCAGTTCTTC. The chain is built from TRBV6-5 and TRBJ2-1, with D perhaps TRBD1 (6 bases). CDR3 length: 14 residues. The germline V gene has CDR1 MNHEY and CDR2 SVGAGI. Trimming left V 2 bases short and J 3 bases short, with 8 bases between.

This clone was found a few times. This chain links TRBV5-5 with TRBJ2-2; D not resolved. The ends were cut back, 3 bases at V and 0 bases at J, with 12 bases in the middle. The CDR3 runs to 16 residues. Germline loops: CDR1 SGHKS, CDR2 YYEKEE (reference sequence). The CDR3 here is CASSSRPVANTGELFF. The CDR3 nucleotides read TGTGCCAGCAGCTCGAGACCTGTCGCGAACACCGGGGAGCTGTTTTTT.

CDR3 nucleotides: TGTGCCAGCAGCTCCCCCGGACAGGTCTACGAGCAGTACTTC. Its protein is CASSSPGQVYEQYF. The chain couples TRBV5-6 to TRBJ2-7; 7 bases map to TRBD1. V gave up 3 bases and J gave up 3 bases; unmatched junction bases: 6. This CDR3 has 14 amino acids. The V gene's germline CDR1 is SGHDT and CDR2 YYEEEE.